Listed below are T cell receptor beta chains from one sample, sequenced in a study of OX40 agonist ivuxolimab in advanced cancers. This table comes from immunoSEQ multiplex PCR, and its TCRdb copy is limited to in-frame clones, with some not included. The sample carries tens of thousands of clones, 85% to 90% recorded once. The input for sequencing was CD4+ or CD8+ T cells sorted from blood, taken in a trial of the OX40 agonist ivuxolimab. These receptors were collected from an adult with an advanced solid tumor such as melanoma, head and neck, liver or kidney cancer. Each CDR3 is given with its conserved first and last residue. Each record gives: V gene, J gene, D gene, clone size, CDR3 protein, CDR3 DNA. D genes are given only for firm matches. The listing skips clone size in some rows; elsewhere it reads once, few, many or a size class.

V: TRBV15
J: TRBJ1-4
D: TRBD1
size: -
CDR3: CATSNRQGGEKLFF
DNA: TGTGCCACCAGCAACAGACAGGGCGGAGAAAAACTGTTTTTT

V: TRBV19
J: TRBJ2-6
D: -
size: -
CDR3: CATSPGVGANVLTF
DNA: TGTGCCACCTCCCCTGGTGTGGGGGCCAACGTCCTGACTTTC

V: TRBV7-9
J: TRBJ1-2
D: -
size: -
CDR3: CASSLAGYGYTF
DNA: TGTGCCAGCAGCTTAGCTGGATATGGCTACACCTTC

V: TRBV7-9
J: TRBJ1-1
D: -
size: -
CDR3: CASSFKMNTEAFF
DNA: TGTGCCAGCAGTTTTAAAATGAACACTGAAGCTTTCTTT

V: TRBV6-1
J: TRBJ2-7
D: -
size: once
CDR3: CASSETEYEQYF
DNA: TGTGCCAGCAGTGAAACGGAGTACGAGCAGTACTTC

V: TRBV11-2
J: TRBJ2-5
D: TRBD2
size: -
CDR3: CASSSSSGRETQYF
DNA: TGTGCCAGCAGCTCCTCTAGCGGGAGAGAGACCCAGTACTTC

V: TRBV6-6
J: TRBJ2-5
D: TRBD1
size: once
CDR3: CASRQPGQVQETQYF
DNA: TGTGCCAGCAGGCAACCGGGACAGGTCCAAGAGACCCAGTACTTC

V: TRBV2
J: TRBJ2-5
D: -
size: -
CDR3: CASSGPYPRSETQYF
DNA: TGTGCCAGCAGTGGCCCGTACCCAAGGTCGGAGACCCAGTACTTC

V: TRBV27
J: TRBJ1-5
D: TRBD1
size: -
CDR3: CASSLRSDRVGNQPQHF
DNA: TGTGCCAGCAGTTTACGCTCGGACAGGGTTGGGAATCAGCCCCAGCATTTT

V: TRBV6-5
J: TRBJ2-5
D: -
size: few
CDR3: CASSYSWGEQETQYF
DNA: TGTGCCAGCAGTTACTCCTGGGGGGAACAAGAGACCCAGTACTTC

V: TRBV9
J: TRBJ2-1
D: -
size: -
CDR3: CASSSYSEQFF
DNA: TGTGCCAGCAGCTCTTACAGTGAGCAGTTCTTC

V: TRBV7-3
J: TRBJ2-3
D: TRBD2
size: -
CDR3: CASSPTGGRDTQYF
DNA: TGTGCCAGCAGCCCCACGGGGGGGCGAGATACGCAGTATTTT

V: TRBV7-9
J: TRBJ2-7
D: TRBD1
size: -
CDR3: CASSPGTGPNEQYF
DNA: TGTGCCAGCAGCCCCGGGACAGGGCCCAACGAGCAGTACTTC

V: TRBV6-5
J: TRBJ2-7
D: TRBD1
size: -
CDR3: CASSYDGTVRYF
DNA: TGTGCCAGCAGTTACGACGGGACAGTGCGGTACTTC

V: TRBV28
J: TRBJ1-3
D: TRBD1
size: -
CDR3: CASSSSGGGPGNTIYF
DNA: TGTGCCAGCAGTTCCTCAGGAGGGGGCCCCGGAAACACCATATATTTT

V: TRBV10-2
J: TRBJ2-1
D: -
size: -
CDR3: CASSGGGINNEQFF
DNA: TGCGCCAGCAGTGGGGGAGGAATTAACAATGAGCAGTTCTTC

V: TRBV7-2
J: TRBJ1-5
D: TRBD1
size: -
CDR3: CASSQGARQPQHF
DNA: TGTGCCAGCAGCCAGGGGGCGCGGCAGCCCCAGCATTTT

V: TRBV7-2
J: TRBJ1-1
D: -
size: -
CDR3: CASSRVPGATEAFF
DNA: TGTGCCAGCAGCAGGGTTCCGGGCGCAACTGAAGCTTTCTTT

V: TRBV6-5
J: TRBJ2-4
D: TRBD1
size: -
CDR3: CASSTSGTGGNIQYF
DNA: TGTGCCAGCAGTACCTCCGGGACAGGGGGAAACATTCAGTACTTC

V: TRBV28
J: TRBJ1-2
D: -
size: -
CDR3: CASGPVGTFYGYTF
DNA: TGTGCCAGCGGACCGGTGGGGACCTTCTATGGCTACACCTTC

V: TRBV7-6
J: TRBJ2-3
D: TRBD1
size: -
CDR3: CASSPSGQGTDTQYF
DNA: TGTGCCAGCAGCCCAAGCGGACAGGGCACAGATACGCAGTATTTT

V: TRBV2
J: TRBJ1-4
D: -
size: -
CDR3: CASSDYRDLNEKLFF
DNA: TGTGCCAGCAGTGACTACAGGGACCTAAATGAAAAACTGTTTTTT

V: TRBV27
J: TRBJ2-3
D: -
size: -
CDR3: CASSLGEGADTQYF
DNA: TGTGCCAGCAGTTTGGGCGAGGGGGCAGATACGCAGTATTTT

V: TRBV10-3
J: TRBJ2-7
D: -
size: -
CDR3: CATLPGRAYEQYF
DNA: TGTGCCACGTTACCGGGACGGGCCTACGAGCAGTACTTC

V: TRBV28
J: TRBJ1-2
D: -
size: -
CDR3: CASRFQGRGGYTF
DNA: TGTGCCAGCAGGTTCCAGGGGCGCGGTGGCTACACCTTC

V: TRBV27
J: TRBJ2-4
D: -
size: once
CDR3: CASRPEIRGTKNIQYF
DNA: TGTGCCAGCAGACCAGAGATCCGGGGTACCAAAAACATTCAGTACTTC

V: TRBV14
J: TRBJ2-1
D: -
size: -
CDR3: CASSALVSSYNEQFF
DNA: TGTGCCAGCAGCGCCCTAGTGAGCTCCTACAATGAGCAGTTCTTC

V: TRBV2
J: TRBJ2-1
D: TRBD2
size: once
CDR3: CASSEIGLAGANEQFF
DNA: TGTGCCAGCAGTGAAATTGGACTAGCGGGGGCTAATGAGCAGTTCTTC

V: TRBV30
J: TRBJ1-6
D: -
size: -
CDR3: CAWMAGAGSSPLHF
DNA: TGTGCCTGGATGGCGGGGGCGGGGAGCTCACCCCTCCACTTT

V: TRBV18
J: TRBJ1-1
D: -
size: -
CDR3: CASSYTDGVASTEAFF
DNA: TGTGCCAGCTCATATACCGACGGGGTGGCTAGCACTGAAGCTTTCTTT

V: TRBV4-1
J: TRBJ1-5
D: TRBD1
size: once
CDR3: CASSQETGGFNQPQHF
DNA: TGCGCCAGCAGCCAAGAAACAGGGGGCTTTAATCAGCCCCAGCATTTT

V: TRBV29-1
J: TRBJ2-1
D: -
size: -
CDR3: CSVSEDPPEQFF
DNA: TGCAGCGTGTCTGAGGACCCACCTGAGCAGTTCTTC

V: TRBV7-9
J: TRBJ1-2
D: -
size: -
CDR3: CASSLTTGPLYGYTF
DNA: TGTGCCAGCAGCCTAACGACAGGACCCCTCTATGGCTACACCTTC

V: TRBV28
J: TRBJ2-7
D: -
size: -
CDR3: CASSFNRRYEQYF
DNA: TGTGCCAGCAGTTTTAACAGGCGCTACGAGCAGTACTTC

V: TRBV18
J: TRBJ1-1
D: TRBD1
size: -
CDR3: CASSPIHTGTGTEAFF
DNA: TGTGCCAGCTCACCCATCCACACCGGGACAGGGACTGAAGCTTTCTTT

V: TRBV5-4
J: TRBJ2-7
D: TRBD1
size: -
CDR3: CASSLVGQTSEQYF
DNA: TGTGCCAGCAGCTTGGTGGGACAGACCTCCGAGCAGTACTTC

V: TRBV11-2
J: TRBJ2-7
D: -
size: -
CDR3: CASSPGLRYEQYF
DNA: TGTGCCAGCAGCCCGGGACTCCGCTACGAGCAGTACTTC

V: TRBV7-2
J: TRBJ1-5
D: -
size: -
CDR3: CASSLATQYNQPQHF
DNA: TGTGCCAGCAGCCTCGCCACTCAATACAATCAGCCCCAGCATTTT

V: TRBV19
J: TRBJ2-4
D: -
size: -
CDR3: CASSQPNSLLAKNIQYF
DNA: TGTGCCAGTAGTCAGCCCAACAGTCTTTTAGCCAAAAACATTCAGTACTTC